Below, 23 T cell receptor beta chains from the same sample are listed, as sequenced in a study of shared clonotypes between healthy human individuals. Measured with immunoSEQ multiplex PCR; TCRdb has only the in-frame clones, and not every one. The sample has 950,000 to 1,200,000 clones, approximately 80% seen once. Material: memory CD4+ T cells from PBMCs. Subset here: CD45RA-negative fraction. These receptor sequences come from a man aged 18 to 30 in good health. Some clones in this sample may be carry-over from other donors' samples.

V and J are TRBV2 and TRBJ1-2; 12 bases are shared with TRBD1. The germline CDR1 and CDR2 sequences are SNHLY and FYNNEI. V shed 11 bases, J shed 4 bases, and the junction held 11 bases outside the gene matches. The length of the CDR3 is 15 residues. The CDR3 loop reads CAGSRDRGPGYGYTF. The CDR3 nucleotides are TGTGCCGGGTCCCGGGACAGGGGGCCTGGCTATGGCTACACCTTC.

This clone appeared many times. The CDR3 region is CASSLGTSGIRTYNEQFF. The CDR3 DNA is TGCGCCAGCAGCTTGGGGACTAGCGGGATAAGGACCTACAATGAGCAGTTCTTC. V gene TRBV5-1 combines with J gene TRBJ2-1; TRBD2 aligns across 12 bases. The CDR3 is made up of 18 amino acids. J lost 2 bases, V lost 0 bases, and 6 bases had no gene match. Germline values: CDR1 SGHRS, CDR2 YFSETQ.

The genes are TRBV30 and TRBJ2-1, with D perhaps TRBD1 (6 bases). V was cut by 4 bases and J by 7 bases, with 20 bases left in between. Per the germline V gene, CDR1 is GTSNPN and CDR2 is SVGIG (reference sequence). The CDR3 has 15 residues. The CDR3 DNA follows: TGTGCCTGGACAAGACAGGTCCGGAGCTTAAATGAGCAGTTCTTC. Its protein is CAWTRQVRSLNEQFF.

This clone was counted between two and nine times. The identical CDR3 is also encoded by other nucleotide sequences in the sample. The chain is built from TRBV18 and TRBJ2-5; D is ambiguous. Germline V gives CDR1 KGHSH, CDR2 LQKENI. Deletions cut 6 bases from V and 2 bases from J, with 10 bases between. The CDR3 extends over 13 amino acids. Here the CDR3 reads CASSPNRQETQYF. CDR3 in DNA: TGTGCCAGCTCCCCAAATAGACAAGAGACCCAGTACTTC.

The V gene is TRBV11-2, the J gene TRBJ2-2; D is possibly TRBD1 (6 bases). CDR1 SGHAT and CDR2 FQNNGV come from the germline V gene. With 0 bases removed from V and 4 bases from J, the gap between germline ends came to 9 bases. This CDR3 region has 15 residues. The CDR3 loop is CASSLDGQITGELFF. As DNA, the CDR3 is TGTGCCAGCAGCTTAGACGGACAGATCACCGGGGAGCTGTTTTTT.

This clone has a count of ten or more. The V and J genes are TRBV7-2 and TRBJ2-1; weak D call: TRBD2 (5 bases). Germline-derived CDR1 and CDR2 are SGHTA and FQGNSA. The ends were cut back, 8 bases at V and 6 bases at J, with 14 bases in the middle. The CDR3 runs to 13 residues. The DNA of the CDR3 is TGTGCCAGCTCAATGGCGGGCCCCAATGAGCAGTTCTTC. This translates into CASSMAGPNEQFF. The whole variable domain, remainder taken from reference TRBV7-2 and TRBJ2-1, is GAGVSQSPSNKVTEKGKDVELRCDPISGHTALYWYRQSLGQGLEFLIYFQGNSAPDKSGLPSDRFSAERTGGSVSTLTIQRTQQEDSAVYLCASSMAGPNEQFFGPGTRLTVL.

V is TRBV5-1 and J is TRBJ2-7; D gene unclear. CDR1 and CDR2 (germline): SGHRS, YFSETQ. The CDR3 consists of 14 residues. V lost 0 bases, J lost 3 bases, and 10 bases lay in between. CDR3 in amino acids: CASSLAPRVYEQYF. The DNA for the CDR3 is TGCGCCAGCAGCTTGGCCCCGCGAGTCTACGAGCAGTACTTC.

This clone was seen a single time. The genes are TRBV19 and TRBJ2-3; 10 bases are a match to TRBD2. The CDR3 sequence is 17 residues long. Looked up from germline, CDR1 is LNHDA and CDR2 is SQIVND (reference sequence). J was trimmed by 0 bases and V by 6 bases; bases with no gene match: 9. DNA of the CDR3: TGTGCCAGTAGAGTAGCGGGAGGTCCCTATAGCACAGATACGCAGTATTTT. Translating gives CASRVAGGPYSTDTQYF.

J is TRBJ2-1 and V is TRBV29-1, with D possibly being TRBD1 (6 bases). V was pared by 6 bases and J by 9 bases, with 18 bases between. The germline CDR1 and CDR2 sequences are SQVTM and ANQGSEA. CDR3 length: 13 amino acids. The CDR3 bases are TGCAGCGTCAAGGTGGAAGTCAGGGGTGAGCAGTTCTTC. This codes for CSVKVEVRGEQFF.

V and J are TRBV27 and TRBJ2-7, with TRBD2 matching over 13 bases. Trimming at V came to 5 bases and at J to 2 bases, leaving 9 bases not matched to a gene. This CDR3 is built from 17 residues. Germline V gene data show CDR1 as MNHEY and CDR2 as SMNVEV (reference sequence). This chain's CDR3 is CASSRGTSGASTYEQYF. The CDR3 DNA follows: TGTGCCAGCAGTCGCGGGACTAGCGGGGCCTCCACCTACGAGCAGTACTTC.

The genes are TRBV19 and TRBJ2-2; 7 nucleotides agree with TRBD2. Germline values: CDR1 LNHDA, CDR2 SQIVND (reference sequence). J lost 1 base, V lost 2 bases, and 13 bases had no gene match. The CDR3 contains 19 residues. The CDR3 is CASSIRLNWLAVNTGELFF. CDR3 DNA: TGTGCCAGTAGTATAAGGCTTAATTGGCTAGCGGTGAACACCGGGGAGCTGTTTTTT.

On this clone: The same CDR3 arises from other DNA sequences in this sample as well. The chain uses TRBV5-1 and TRBJ1-2; TRBD1 is a possible D gene (6 bases). Looked up from germline, CDR1 is SGHRS and CDR2 is YFSETQ. The CDR3 sequence is 14 residues long. Trimming shortened V by 5 bases and J by 0 bases, and 11 bases separated the two germline ends. CDR3 in amino acids: CASSLGGANYGYTF. The CDR3 DNA sequence: TGCGCCAGCAGTTTAGGGGGAGCTAACTATGGCTACACCTTC.

The gene calls are TRBV29-1 and TRBJ1-4; D unresolved. The CDR3 extends over 13 amino acids. V was pared by 4 bases and J by 0 bases, with 6 bases between. Germline values: CDR1 SQVTM, CDR2 ANQGSEA. The CDR3 protein is CSVGGATNEKLFF. CDR3 nucleotides: TGCAGCGTTGGAGGAGCAACTAATGAAAAACTGTTTTTT.

This rearrangement joins TRBV4-2 to TRBJ2-7; 14 positions match TRBD2. The CDR3 covers 18 residues. Germline-derived CDR1 and CDR2 are LGHNA and YNFKEQ. Trimming at V came to 5 bases and at J to 2 bases, leaving 11 bases not matched to a gene. Here the CDR3 DNA reads TGTGCCAGCAGCTATGGACTAGCGGGGGGAGCTACGGCCTACGAGCAGTACTTC. As protein: CASSYGLAGGATAYEQYF.

The table lists this clone with many counts. The V and J genes are TRBV15 and TRBJ2-1, with D perhaps TRBD2 (5 bases). The CDR3 totals 14 residues. The germline V and J ends were trimmed by 7 bases and 3 bases, with 13 bases remaining between them. Germline values: CDR1 LNHNV, CDR2 YYDKDF (reference sequence). CDR3 nucleotides: TGTGCCACCAACCCGGGAACAAACTACAATGAGCAGTTCTTC. It codes for CATNPGTNYNEQFF.

About this clone itself: Within the sample, other DNA sequences also encode this same CDR3. The chain joins TRBV5-1 to TRBJ2-5, with 11 positions matching TRBD1. The V segment lost 4 bases and the J segment 4 bases; nucleotides outside the gene matches: 3. The CDR3 sequence is 14 residues long. From germline, CDR1 is SGHRS and CDR2 YFSETQ. CDR3 amino acids: CASSPGTGGETQYF. The CDR3 DNA sequence: TGCGCCAGCAGCCCCGGGACAGGGGGAGAGACCCAGTACTTC.

This clone was counted ten times or more. J is TRBJ1-5 and V is TRBV7-8, with 8 bases that match TRBD1. V lost 5 bases to trimming and J lost 1 base; unmatched junction nucleotides: 7. This CDR3 spans 16 amino acids. The germline V gene encodes CDR1 SGHVS and CDR2 FQNEAQ. The CDR3 bases are TGTGCCAGCAGCCCCGGCCGGGACAGGAGCAATCAGCCCCAGCATTTT. It codes for CASSPGRDRSNQPQHF. Complete variable domain (other parts from reference TRBV7-8 and TRBJ1-5): GAGVSQSPRYKVAKRGQDVALRCDPISGHVSLFWYQQALGQGPEFLTYFQNEAQLDKSGLPSDRFFAERPEGSVSTLKIQRTQQEDSAVYLCASSPGRDRSNQPQHFGDGTRLSIL.

This chain connects TRBV5-4 to TRBJ2-3; D ambiguous. CDR3 length: 14 residues. Trimming pared 4 bases from V and 2 bases from J, leaving 11 bases between. Germline lookup yields CDR1 SGHNT and CDR2 YYREEE (reference sequence). The CDR3 bases are TGTGCCAGCAGCCGTAGGACCTACACAGATACGCAGTATTTT. This sequence encodes CASSRRTYTDTQYF.

This chain connects TRBV19 to TRBJ2-3; the D is unclear. CDR1 LNHDA and CDR2 SQIVND come from the germline V gene (reference sequence). V gave up 7 bases and J gave up 4 bases, with 6 bases separating them. This CDR3 comprises 11 residues. Here the CDR3 reads CASTGADTQYF. The DNA for the CDR3 is TGTGCCAGTACCGGTGCAGATACGCAGTATTTT.

The chain combines TRBV10-3 with TRBJ2-1; 10 bases are shared with TRBD2. From germline, CDR1 is ENHRY and CDR2 SYGVKD. This CDR3 region has 14 residues. J was trimmed by 5 bases and V by 5 bases; bases with no gene match: 3. The CDR3: CAISPGLANNEQFF. The CDR3 nucleotides are TGTGCCATCAGTCCGGGACTAGCGAACAATGAGCAGTTCTTC.

The chain is built from TRBV29-1 and TRBJ2-4, with D perhaps TRBD1 or TRBD2 (5 bases each). Germline V CDR1 and CDR2: SQVTM, ANQGSEA. There are 16 residues in the CDR3. V dropped 7 bases and J dropped 0 bases, with 19 bases sitting between them. The CDR3 loop is CSAGDGRWEAKNIQYF. The CDR3 coding sequence is TGCAGCGCTGGGGACGGCCGCTGGGAAGCCAAAAACATTCAGTACTTC.

The chain recombines TRBV5-4 with TRBJ2-1, with 10 bases identical to TRBD2. This CDR3 contains 17 residues. The trim removed 0 bases at V and 1 base at J, leaving 4 bases unmatched. Germline loops: CDR1 SGHNT, CDR2 YYREEE (reference sequence). The CDR3 nucleotides are TGTGCCAGCAGCTTGGAACGGACTAGCGGTTCCTACAATGAGCAGTTCTTC. Its translation: CASSLERTSGSYNEQFF.

The CDR3 loop is CASSSRPAQGLNTEAFF. CDR3 sequence (DNA): TGTGCCAGCAGCTCACGACCCGCCCAGGGGTTGAACACTGAAGCTTTCTTT. This chain connects TRBV7-3 to TRBJ1-1, with D perhaps TRBD1 (6 bases). The germline V and J ends were trimmed by 4 bases and 0 bases, with 18 bases remaining between them. This CDR3 has 17 amino acids. Germline-derived CDR1 and CDR2 are SGHTA and FQGTGA.